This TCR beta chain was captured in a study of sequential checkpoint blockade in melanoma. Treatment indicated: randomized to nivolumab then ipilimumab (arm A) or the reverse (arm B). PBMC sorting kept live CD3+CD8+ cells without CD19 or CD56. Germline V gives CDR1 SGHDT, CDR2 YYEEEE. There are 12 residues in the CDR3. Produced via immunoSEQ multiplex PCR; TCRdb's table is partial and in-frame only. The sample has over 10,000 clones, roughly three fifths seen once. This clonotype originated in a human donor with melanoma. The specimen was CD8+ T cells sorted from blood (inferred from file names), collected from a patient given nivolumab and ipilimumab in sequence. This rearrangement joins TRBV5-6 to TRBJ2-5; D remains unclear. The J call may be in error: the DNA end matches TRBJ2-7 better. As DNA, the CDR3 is TGTGCCAGCAGCTTGAACCACTACGAGCAGTACTTC. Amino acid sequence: CASSLNHYEQYF.